This T cell receptor beta chain was obtained from a study of blood T cell repertoires in COVID-19. As for the study in general: T cells, B-cell-depleted T cells, or PBMCs provided the cDNA or gDNA that served as material.

V was cut by 9 bases and J by 1 base, with 17 bases left in between. From germline, CDR1 is LNHDA and CDR2 SQIVND (reference sequence). This CDR3 has 15 amino acids. TCRdb's copy holds only in-frame clones and misses some; the assay was immunoSEQ multiplex PCR. The table has around 60,000 clones, roughly three quarters seen once. Sequencing was carried out using peripheral blood. This sequence originates from a human donor in a cohort sampled during active COVID-19. The chain is built from TRBV19 and TRBJ2-3; maybe TRBD1 (5 bases). The CDR3 bases are TGTGCCAGCAGCAATGGGGCGCCCGGCACAGATACGCAGTATTTT. This codes for CASSNGAPGTDTQYF.